The 6 T cell receptor beta chains given below trace back to one sample, sequenced in a study of Graves' ophthalmopathy and Graves' hyperthyroidism. Amplification from RNA transcripts yielded the TCR beta CDR3 regions. Following a first-round RT-PCR that used HTBI primers, a second-round multiplex PCR was carried out. MiXCR was run by TCRdb on the multiplex PCR reads, yielding one entry per CDR3 protein. Seen here are some 200,000 distinct CDR3 sequences, over 25% observed once, and the top ten hold around 9.8%. Material for sequencing was peripheral blood. The source of these receptors is a man aged 45-60 years with Graves' ophthalmopathy.

The rearrangement uses TRBV7-2 and TRBJ1-2, with 7 bases matching TRBD1. This CDR3 comprises 15 residues. J gave up 7 bases and V 3 bases, and 11 bases lay outside the gene matches. Germline CDR1 is SGHTA and CDR2 is FQGNSA. CDR3 region: CASSFSQGQHSGYTF. The CDR3 nucleotides are TGTGCCAGCAGCTTTTCCCAGGGACAGCACAGTGGCTACACCTTC.

This clonotype was detected ten times or more. CDR3 in amino acids: CASSHDGGYETQYF. Written as DNA, the CDR3 is TGTGCCAGCAGCCACGACGGGGGGTACGAGACCCAGTACTTC. The V and J genes are TRBV6-1 and TRBJ2-5; 7 bases map to TRBD2. The CDR3 has 14 amino acids. Germline V gene data show CDR1 as MNHNS and CDR2 as SASEGT. V shed 6 bases and J 5 bases; nucleotides not matched to a gene: 9.

This clonotype showed up many times. The chain links TRBV24-1 to TRBJ1-2; perhaps TRBD1 as D (5 bases). The CDR3 runs 18 residues. V dropped 1 base and J dropped 3 bases, with 20 bases sitting between them. From germline, CDR1 is KGHDR and CDR2 SFDVKD. CDR3 amino acids: CATSDFGEPGGAYYGYTF. The CDR3 DNA sequence: TGTGCCACCAGTGATTTTGGCGAGCCGGGAGGGGCGTACTATGGCTACACCTTC.

There are a few counts of this clonotype. The rearrangement uses TRBV6-2 or TRBV6-3 and TRBJ2-7, with TRBD1 matching over 7 bases. There are 14 residues in the CDR3. Trimming cost V 3 bases and J 6 bases; bases outside gene matches: 8. CDR1 is MNHEY and CDR2 is SVGEGT in the germline V gene. CDR3 protein: CASSYGTARSEQYF. In nucleotides, the CDR3 is TGTGCCAGCAGTTATGGGACAGCTCGATCCGAGCAGTACTTC.

V usage is TRBV2 and J usage is TRBJ2-7; the D is unclear. CDR3 length: 12 residues. V lost 1 base, J lost 6 bases, and 7 bases lay in between. In germline, CDR1 is SNHLY, CDR2 FYNNEI. The CDR3 here is CASSEGLGEQYF. For the CDR3, the DNA is TGTGCCAGCAGTGAAGGACTGGGCGAGCAGTACTTC.

The chain recombines TRBV7-8 with TRBJ2-5, with TRBD2 identical over 12 bases. The CDR3 has 17 residues. Germline lookup yields CDR1 SGHVS and CDR2 FQNEAQ. V lost 4 bases, J lost 5 bases, and 11 bases stayed unmatched. CDR3 in DNA: TGTGCCAGCAGCTCGACCTTACTAGCGGGAGGTGCTGAGACCCAGTACTTC. Its translation: CASSSTLLAGGAETQYF.